This is a list of T cell receptor beta chains from one sample in a study of blood T cell repertoires in COVID-19. This table comes from immunoSEQ multiplex PCR, and its TCRdb copy is limited to in-frame clones, with some not included. Here the sample spans 90,000 to 110,000 clones, about 80% being singletons. Sequenced input: peripheral blood. The receptors here all came from a woman aged 45-59 years with acute or convalescent COVID-19. The CDR3 runs from the conserved cysteine through the conserved F or W. The D gene is left open where the match is weak. A row's size may be missing; if present it is once, few, many or a size class.

d_gene: NA
abundance: NA
j_gene: TRBJ2-1
v_gene: TRBV4-1
len: 18
CDR3nt: TGCGCCAGCAGCCAAGATGGGGGACTTCAGAGCTCCTACAATGAGCAGTTCTTC
CDR3aa: CASSQDGGLQSSYNEQFF

d_gene: NA
abundance: NA
j_gene: TRBJ2-4
v_gene: TRBV5-1
len: 13
CDR3nt: TGCGCCAGCTCAGGGGAAGCCAAAAACATTCAGTACTTC
CDR3aa: CASSGEAKNIQYF

d_gene: NA
abundance: once
j_gene: TRBJ2-3
v_gene: TRBV7-7
len: 14
CDR3nt: TGTGCCAGCACCGACAAAGAGAGCACAGATACGCAGTATTTT
CDR3aa: CASTDKESTDTQYF

d_gene: TRBD1
abundance: NA
j_gene: TRBJ1-1
v_gene: TRBV28
len: 14
CDR3nt: TGTGCCAGCAGCACCGGACAGGCCCACACTGAAGCTTTCTTT
CDR3aa: CASSTGQAHTEAFF

d_gene: NA
abundance: NA
j_gene: TRBJ1-4
v_gene: TRBV3-1/TRBV3-2
len: 13
CDR3nt: TGTGCCAGCAGGCGGGAGGGTGAAGAAAAACTGTTTTTT
CDR3aa: CASRREGEEKLFF

d_gene: NA
abundance: NA
j_gene: TRBJ1-3
v_gene: TRBV12-3/TRBV12-4
len: 13
CDR3nt: TGTGCCAGCAAGAATCGAGATGGAAACACCATATATTTT
CDR3aa: CASKNRDGNTIYF

d_gene: NA
abundance: NA
j_gene: TRBJ1-2
v_gene: TRBV2
len: 13
CDR3nt: TGTGCCAGCAGTGGGGGGGGACCGTATGGCTACACCTTC
CDR3aa: CASSGGGPYGYTF

d_gene: NA
abundance: NA
j_gene: TRBJ2-4
v_gene: TRBV3-1/TRBV3-2
len: 13
CDR3nt: TGTGCCAGCAGCCAAGTCAGGGGAAACATTCAGTACTTC
CDR3aa: CASSQVRGNIQYF

d_gene: NA
abundance: NA
j_gene: TRBJ1-2
v_gene: TRBV10-3
len: 15
CDR3nt: TGTGCCATCAGTGAGTCGACCAGGGGTAACTATGGCTACACCTTC
CDR3aa: CAISESTRGNYGYTF

d_gene: NA
abundance: NA
j_gene: TRBJ1-4
v_gene: TRBV5-1
len: 14
CDR3nt: TGCGCCAGCAGCTTCCGGGATTTCCGTGAAAAACTGTTTTTT
CDR3aa: CASSFRDFREKLFF

d_gene: NA
abundance: NA
j_gene: TRBJ1-5
v_gene: TRBV6-5
len: 14
CDR3nt: TGTGCCACGTCCGTGACAGGAGGCAATCAGCCCCAGCATTTT
CDR3aa: CATSVTGGNQPQHF

d_gene: NA
abundance: NA
j_gene: TRBJ1-6
v_gene: TRBV5-4
len: 14
CDR3nt: TGTGCCAGCAGCTTGGACGGGGTTAATTCACCCCTCCACTTT
CDR3aa: CASSLDGVNSPLHF

d_gene: TRBD2
abundance: NA
j_gene: TRBJ2-1
v_gene: TRBV7-9
len: 14
CDR3nt: TGTGCCAGCAGCCTCAGGACTAGCCCCAATGAGCAGTTCTTC
CDR3aa: CASSLRTSPNEQFF

d_gene: NA
abundance: NA
j_gene: TRBJ1-6
v_gene: TRBV7-3
len: 15
CDR3nt: TGTGCCAGCAGCTTACAGGGGAAAGATAATTCACCCCTCCACTTT
CDR3aa: CASSLQGKDNSPLHF

d_gene: NA
abundance: NA
j_gene: TRBJ2-1
v_gene: TRBV9
len: 14
CDR3nt: TGTGCCAGCAGCGGCAGGGTCCTGGCGAATGAGCAGTTCTTC
CDR3aa: CASSGRVLANEQFF

d_gene: NA
abundance: NA
j_gene: TRBJ2-1
v_gene: TRBV6-5
len: 15
CDR3nt: TGTGCCAGCAGTCGTGCGGGGGCCTCCTACAATGAGCAGTTCTTC
CDR3aa: CASSRAGASYNEQFF

d_gene: NA
abundance: NA
j_gene: TRBJ2-2
v_gene: TRBV19
len: 16
CDR3nt: TGTGCCAGTAGTATAAGTGGGAGACGGAACACCGGGGAGCTGTTTTTT
CDR3aa: CASSISGRRNTGELFF

d_gene: NA
abundance: few
j_gene: TRBJ1-5
v_gene: TRBV5-6
len: 13
CDR3nt: TGTGCCAGCAGCCAGGGGCCTGATCAGCCCCAGCATTTT
CDR3aa: CASSQGPDQPQHF

d_gene: NA
abundance: NA
j_gene: TRBJ2-3
v_gene: TRBV7-9
len: 14
CDR3nt: TGTGCCAGCAGAAGGGGCACGAGCACAGATACGCAGTATTTT
CDR3aa: CASRRGTSTDTQYF

d_gene: NA
abundance: NA
j_gene: TRBJ2-3
v_gene: TRBV5-1
len: 14
CDR3nt: TGCGCCAGCAGCTTGAATTCAGCAGGGCAGGAGTCGTATTTT
CDR3aa: CASSLNSAGQESYF

d_gene: NA
abundance: NA
j_gene: TRBJ1-2
v_gene: TRBV30
len: 14
CDR3nt: TGTGCCTGGAGTACCCCAGAAGCTAACTATGGCTACACCTTC
CDR3aa: CAWSTPEANYGYTF

d_gene: TRBD1
abundance: NA
j_gene: TRBJ1-5
v_gene: TRBV2
len: 14
CDR3nt: TGTGCCAGCAGTACCGGGACAGGGGAACAGCCCCAGCATTTT
CDR3aa: CASSTGTGEQPQHF

d_gene: NA
abundance: NA
j_gene: TRBJ1-5
v_gene: TRBV24-1
len: 16
CDR3nt: TGTGCCACCAGTGATTCAACAGGTCTGGCTATTCAGCCCCAGCATTTT
CDR3aa: CATSDSTGLAIQPQHF

d_gene: TRBD1
abundance: NA
j_gene: TRBJ1-2
v_gene: TRBV5-1
len: 15
CDR3nt: TGCGCCAGCAGTTATGAGACAGGGTTTAACGGTGGCTACACCTTC
CDR3aa: CASSYETGFNGGYTF

d_gene: NA
abundance: few
j_gene: TRBJ1-5
v_gene: TRBV18
len: 15
CDR3nt: TGTGCCAGCTCACCACCGGGGGGACTGAATCAGCCCCAGCATTTT
CDR3aa: CASSPPGGLNQPQHF

d_gene: NA
abundance: NA
j_gene: TRBJ1-1
v_gene: TRBV18
len: 16
CDR3nt: TGTGCCAGCTCACCACCGGCGGGAGGATCGAACACTGAAGCTTTCTTT
CDR3aa: CASSPPAGGSNTEAFF

d_gene: NA
abundance: NA
j_gene: TRBJ2-1
v_gene: TRBV19
len: 17
CDR3nt: TGTGCCAGTAGTAGCCTTGGAGGTCCCGCACCCCACAATGAGCAGTTCTTC
CDR3aa: CASSSLGGPAPHNEQFF